Each of the 31 T cell receptor beta chains below was sequenced from the same sample in a study of Graves' ophthalmopathy and Graves' hyperthyroidism. Scientists amplified the TCR beta CDR3 regions from RNA transcripts. Investigators did first-round RT-PCR with HTBI primers, then second-round multiplex PCR. TCRdb reanalysed the multiplex PCR reads using MiXCR and keeps one entry per CDR3 protein. The sample shows about 160,000 distinct CDR3 sequences, more than 30% of them seen only once. The specimen was peripheral blood. The receptors derive from a woman aged 40 to 49 with Graves' ophthalmopathy.

The V call is TRBV14, the J call TRBJ2-5; 8 bases map to TRBD2. Looked up from germline, CDR1 is SGHDN and CDR2 is FVKESK. The trim removed 1 base at V and 5 bases at J, leaving 3 bases unmatched. This CDR3 comprises 14 residues. The CDR3 DNA reads as TGTGCCAGCAGCCAAGGACTAGCGTGGGAGACCCAGTACTTC. The encoded protein is CASSQGLAWETQYF. Combining the CDR3 with reference TRBV14 and TRBJ2-5 gives the whole variable domain EAGVTQFPSHSVIEKGQTVTLRCDPISGHDNLYWYRRVMGKEIKFLLHFVKESKQDESGMPNNRFLAERTGGTYSTLKVQPAELEDSGVYFCASSQGLAWETQYFGPGTRLLVL.

This clonotype was detected ten times or more. The gene calls are TRBV2 and TRBJ1-3; 7 bases agree with TRBD1. V gave up 5 bases and J gave up 2 bases; unmatched junction bases: 3. This CDR3 is built from 14 residues. CDR1 is SNHLY, CDR2 FYNNEI, per germline. In DNA, the CDR3 is TGTGCCAGCAGTCACGACAGGGCTGGAAACACCATATATTTT. This translates into CASSHDRAGNTIYF.

This clonotype was found many times. The chain carries TRBV28 and TRBJ1-6; 7 positions agree with TRBD1. CDR1 is MDHEN, CDR2 SYDVKM, per germline. J lost 10 bases, V lost 3 bases, and 9 bases had no gene match. The CDR3 runs to 15 residues. CDR3: CASSLGKGAESPLHF. In DNA form, the CDR3 reads TGTGCCAGCAGTTTGGGAAAGGGGGCAGAATCACCCCTCCACTTT.

V and J are TRBV6-2 or TRBV6-3 and TRBJ2-7; tentative D call: TRBD2 (5 bases). The CDR3 contains 13 residues. The germline V gene has CDR1 MNHEY and CDR2 SVGEGT. V was shortened by 6 bases and J by 0 bases, with 9 bases between the two germline ends. The DNA of the CDR3 is TGTGCCAGCAGCTATACTAGCTCCTACGAGCAGTACTTC. Encoded protein: CASSYTSSYEQYF.

J is TRBJ1-2 and V is TRBV28, with 8 bases matching TRBD1. Losses at the gene ends were 2 bases for V and 4 bases for J; bases not matched to a gene: 9. The CDR3 runs 16 residues. Germline loops: CDR1 MDHEN, CDR2 SYDVKM. CDR3 sequence (DNA): TGTGCCAGCAGTTTAACCGGGACAGGTGACATCTATGGCTACACCTTC. This sequence encodes CASSLTGTGDIYGYTF.

This clonotype appeared many times. The rearrangement links TRBV24-1 to TRBJ1-1, with 8 bases that match TRBD1. The CDR3 is made up of 15 amino acids. J was trimmed by 3 bases and V by 3 bases; bases with no gene match: 5. Looked up from germline, CDR1 is KGHDR and CDR2 is SFDVKD. The CDR3 reads CATSDAGGADTEAFF. The CDR3 bases are TGTGCCACCAGTGATGCAGGGGGCGCAGACACTGAAGCTTTCTTT.

The chain carries TRBV6-2 or TRBV6-3 and TRBJ1-1; 8 nucleotides line up with TRBD1. The V and J ends lost 0 bases and 6 bases, in that order; junction bases with no gene match: 9. This CDR3 comprises 16 residues. Germline CDR1 and CDR2: MNHEY and SVGEGT. CDR3 in amino acids: CASSYSSTGVGSEAFF. CDR3 DNA sequence: TGTGCCAGCAGTTACTCCTCGACAGGGGTAGGTTCTGAAGCTTTCTTT.

This clonotype was detected ten times or more. The V and J genes are TRBV6-5 and TRBJ2-7; D is unresolved. The V end lost 7 bases, the J end lost 4 bases, and 11 bases lay between the germline ends. The V gene's germline CDR1 is MNHEY and CDR2 SVGAGI. The length of the CDR3 is 12 residues. CDR3 region: CASTARRYEQYF. As DNA, the CDR3 is TGTGCCAGCACGGCCAGACGGTACGAGCAGTACTTC.

The chain links TRBV11-2 to TRBJ1-3; no clear D. This CDR3 is built from 12 residues. Germline CDR1 is SGHAT and CDR2 is FQNNGV. Trimming took 5 bases from V and 9 from J, leaving 11 bases between them. CDR3 nucleotide sequence: TGTGCCAGCAGCCTCCATAGGAGCACCATATATTTT. This codes for CASSLHRSTIYF.

The J gene is TRBJ1-5, the V gene TRBV27, with no clear D. The V and J ends lost 3 bases and 1 base respectively, with 7 bases between them. CDR1 is MNHEY, CDR2 SMNVEV, per germline (reference sequence). The length of the CDR3 is 14 residues. The CDR3 DNA is TGTGCCAGCAGTTTTGCGTTGAGCAATCAGCCCCAGCATTTT. Translation gives CASSFALSNQPQHF.

This clonotype was picked up many times. The CDR3 nucleotides are TGTGCCAGCAGCACCGGACAGGGGACCTACGAGCAGTACTTC. Amino acid sequence: CASSTGQGTYEQYF. The chain combines TRBV7-2 with TRBJ2-7; 9 nucleotides match TRBD1. After removal of 5 bases from V and 2 bases from J, the junction contained 4 bases not matched to a gene. This CDR3 is built from 14 residues. Germline V CDR1 and CDR2: SGHTA, FQGNSA.

For the CDR3, the DNA is TGTGCCAGCAGTTTAATGGGCGGCGGGAGTTACGAGCAGTACTTC. Translating it yields CASSLMGGGSYEQYF. The rearrangement uses TRBV12-3 or TRBV12-4 and TRBJ2-7; 7 bases align to TRBD2. Losses at the gene ends were 2 bases for V and 4 bases for J; bases not matched to a gene: 8. The CDR3 runs 15 residues.

At least ten counts were recorded for this clonotype. The V gene is TRBV6-5, the J gene TRBJ2-4, with D perhaps matching TRBD2 (6 bases). The CDR3 runs 14 residues. Germline values: CDR1 MNHEY, CDR2 SVGAGI. Trimming removed 5 bases from V and 6 bases from J, with 14 bases in between. CDR3: CASSPSGVGNIQYF. CDR3 sequence (DNA): TGTGCCAGCAGTCCCTCGGGGGTCGGAAACATTCAGTACTTC.

This clonotype appeared many times. This chain uses TRBV3-1 with TRBJ1-1; the D gene is possibly TRBD1 (5 bases). There are 14 residues in the CDR3. Trimming stripped 4 bases from V and 4 bases from J, with 13 bases between. CDR1 and CDR2 from the germline V gene are LGHDT and YNNKEL (reference sequence). The CDR3 loop reads CASSLGVGVTEAFF. The CDR3 nucleotides are TGTGCCAGCAGCCTAGGGGTGGGGGTCACTGAAGCTTTCTTT. The full variable domain, its missing parts supplied by reference TRBV3-1 and TRBJ1-1, is DTAVSQTPKYLVTQMGNDKSIKCEQNLGHDTMYWYKQDSKKFLKIMFSYNNKELIINETVPNRFSPKSPDKAHLNLHINSLELGDSAVYFCASSLGVGVTEAFFGQGTRLTVV.

This chain connects TRBV15 to TRBJ2-7; possibly TRBD1 for D (6 bases). Germline V gene lookup returns CDR1 LNHNV and CDR2 YYDKDF (reference sequence). The V end lost 1 base, the J end lost 1 base, and 11 bases lay between the germline ends. CDR3 length equals 15 residues. The CDR3 DNA follows: TGTGCCACCAGCAGAGCAGGGGCAGGTTCCTACGAGCAGTACTTC. Protein sequence: CATSRAGAGSYEQYF.

The chain joins TRBV5-1 to TRBJ1-6, with unresolved D. Trimming cost V 2 bases and J 10 bases, with 16 bases left between them. Germline CDR1 is SGHRS and CDR2 is YFSETQ. The CDR3 totals 15 residues. The CDR3 sequence: CASSFDIGEESPLHF. The CDR3 coding sequence is TGCGCCAGCAGCTTCGACATTGGGGAGGAATCACCCCTCCACTTT.

This clonotype was counted at least ten times. The chain combines TRBV24-1 with TRBJ2-2, with D unresolved. Germline V lookup: CDR1 KGHDR, CDR2 SFDVKD. Trimming took off 5 bases at V and 2 bases at J, with 20 bases between the two ends. There are 18 residues in the CDR3. The CDR3 bases are TGTGCCACCAGTGCCGATTTTGTTACCCTTTATAACACCGGGGAGCTGTTTTTT. Its translation is CATSADFVTLYNTGELFF.

The chain couples TRBV28 to TRBJ1-1; D gene unclear. V lost 3 bases and J 0 bases, leaving 11 bases between the germline ends. Germline CDR1 reads MDHEN; CDR2 reads SYDVKM. The CDR3 is made up of 15 amino acids. The CDR3 DNA is TGTGCCAGCAGTTTTTTGGAATACATGAACACTGAAGCTTTCTTT. Translating it yields CASSFLEYMNTEAFF.

Many counts were recorded for this clonotype. The chain carries TRBV27 and TRBJ2-7, with D perhaps TRBD1 (5 bases). The germline V and J ends were trimmed by 4 bases and 5 bases, with 9 bases remaining between them. There are 12 residues in the CDR3. The germline CDR1 and CDR2 sequences are MNHEY and SMNVEV (reference sequence). This chain's CDR3 is CASSSQGNEQYF. In DNA, the CDR3 is TGTGCCAGCAGTTCCCAGGGTAACGAGCAGTACTTC.

This clonotype was recorded at least ten times. The chain carries TRBV6-2 or TRBV6-3 and TRBJ2-7; maybe TRBD2 (6 bases). V was clipped by 4 bases and J by 0 bases, with 16 bases between them. Germline V gives CDR1 MNHEY, CDR2 SVGEGT. CDR3 length: 16 residues. CDR3 residues: CASSSFRPTSSYEQYF. DNA for the CDR3: TGTGCCAGCAGTTCCTTCCGACCGACTAGCTCCTACGAGCAGTACTTC.

The rearrangement joins TRBV7-9 to TRBJ1-1; perhaps TRBD1 as D (5 bases). The V end was cut by 6 bases, the J end by 0 bases, with 11 bases between. The CDR3 contains 14 residues. Per germline, CDR1 SEHNR and CDR2 FQNEAQ (reference sequence). As DNA, the CDR3 is TGTGCCAGCAGGCTTGGGACCATGAACACTGAAGCTTTCTTT. Translated, it gives CASRLGTMNTEAFF.

At least ten counts were recorded for this clonotype. The chain employs TRBV11-2 and TRBJ2-7; D gene ambiguous. Trimming removed 4 bases at V and 3 bases at J, with 19 bases between. This CDR3 spans 16 amino acids. Germline CDR1 and CDR2: SGHAT and FQNNGV. CDR3 residues: CASSYDSTGLIYEQYF. Here the CDR3 DNA reads TGTGCCAGCAGCTATGACTCTACGGGCCTCATCTACGAGCAGTACTTC.

This clonotype was observed many times. The gene calls are TRBV12-3 or TRBV12-4 and TRBJ1-1; unclear D gene. CDR3 length: 13 amino acids. Trimming took off 6 bases at V and 1 base at J, with 9 bases between the two ends. CDR3 DNA sequence: TGTGCCAGCAGCCCAGGACGGAACACTGAAGCTTTCTTT. Its protein is CASSPGRNTEAFF.

The gene calls are TRBV7-8 and TRBJ1-5; no definite D call. CDR1 is SGHVS and CDR2 is FQNEAQ in the germline V gene. Trimming removed 1 base at V and 5 bases at J, with 12 bases between. The CDR3 length is 15 residues. The chain's CDR3 is CASSLVGLQDQPQHF. The CDR3, as DNA: TGTGCCAGCAGCTTAGTAGGCTTACAAGATCAGCCCCAGCATTTT.

This chain links TRBV7-3 with TRBJ1-1, with D maybe TRBD1 (6 bases). Per germline, CDR1 SGHTA and CDR2 FQGTGA. V lost 0 bases and J lost 5, with 10 bases in between. The length of the CDR3 is 14 residues. The chain's CDR3 is CASSLTTGKTEAFF. CDR3 in DNA: TGTGCCAGCAGCTTAACGACAGGAAAGACTGAAGCTTTCTTT.

This clonotype was seen repeatedly, ten times or more. The chain is built from TRBV28 and TRBJ1-5; maybe TRBD1 (5 bases). V lost 2 bases to trimming and J lost 1 base, with 9 bases between them. The CDR3 is made up of 15 amino acids. Germline CDR1 is MDHEN and CDR2 is SYDVKM. This chain's CDR3 is CASSLQAGSNQPQHF. In nucleotides, the CDR3 is TGTGCCAGCAGTTTACAGGCAGGGAGCAATCAGCCCCAGCATTTT.

The table lists this clonotype with many counts. This chain joins TRBV5-1 and TRBJ1-2, with 7 bases that match TRBD1. Germline CDR1 reads SGHRS; CDR2 reads YFSETQ. The CDR3 consists of 15 residues. The V segment lost 0 bases and the J segment 0 bases; nucleotides outside the gene matches: 2. CDR3 in DNA: TGCGCCAGCAGCTTGGAAACAGGGGCTAACTATGGCTACACCTTC. As protein: CASSLETGANYGYTF.

The rearrangement uses TRBV18 and TRBJ2-7; D might be TRBD1 (6 bases). Germline lookup yields CDR1 KGHSH and CDR2 LQKENI. Between the trimmed V and J ends, which lost 2 bases and 5 bases, there was a span of 16 bases. The CDR3 has 15 amino acids. The CDR3 sequence is CASSPLYRASDEQYF. CDR3 DNA: TGTGCCAGCTCACCATTGTACAGGGCGAGCGACGAGCAGTACTTC.

This clonotype has at least ten counts. The V call is TRBV5-6, the J call TRBJ2-5; tentative D call: TRBD1 (5 bases). The germline V gene has CDR1 SGHDT and CDR2 YYEEEE. The CDR3 is 14 amino acids. With 4 bases removed from V and 4 bases from J, the gap between germline ends came to 14 bases. In DNA, the CDR3 is TGTGCCAGCAGCCTCCAGCAGGGCCCAGAGACCCAGTACTTC. Translation gives CASSLQQGPETQYF.

Ten or more counts support this clonotype. The chain couples TRBV6-2 or TRBV6-3 to TRBJ2-7; possible D gene TRBD1, 7 bases. Germline CDR1 is MNHEY and CDR2 is SVGEGT. This CDR3 is 14 amino acids long. The ends were cut back, 6 bases at V and 3 bases at J, with 15 bases in the middle. CDR3 sequence: CASSPGGGLYEQYF. The CDR3 DNA reads as TGTGCCAGCAGCCCTGGAGGGGGCCTCTACGAGCAGTACTTC.

This clonotype occurred a few times. This sequence joins TRBV6-1 and TRBJ1-1, with 8 bases fitting TRBD1. This CDR3 has 15 amino acids. V lost 6 bases, J lost 1 base, and 7 bases stayed unmatched. Germline V gene sequence: CDR1 MNHNS, CDR2 SASEGT. The CDR3 DNA is TGTGCCAGCAGCCTGAACAGGGGGAAGAACACTGAAGCTTTCTTT. Its protein product is CASSLNRGKNTEAFF.